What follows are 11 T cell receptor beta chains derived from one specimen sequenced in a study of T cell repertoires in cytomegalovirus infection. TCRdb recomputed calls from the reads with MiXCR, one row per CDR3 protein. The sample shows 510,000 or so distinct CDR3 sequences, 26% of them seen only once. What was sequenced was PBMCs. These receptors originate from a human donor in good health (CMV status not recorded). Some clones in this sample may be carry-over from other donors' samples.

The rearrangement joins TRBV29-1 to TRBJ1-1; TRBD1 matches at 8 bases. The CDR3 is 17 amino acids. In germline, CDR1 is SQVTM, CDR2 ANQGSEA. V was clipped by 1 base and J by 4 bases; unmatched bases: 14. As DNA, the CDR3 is TGCAGCGTTGAAGGCATTTCTGGACAGGGCCCCAGCACTGAAGCTTTCTTT. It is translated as CSVEGISGQGPSTEAFF.

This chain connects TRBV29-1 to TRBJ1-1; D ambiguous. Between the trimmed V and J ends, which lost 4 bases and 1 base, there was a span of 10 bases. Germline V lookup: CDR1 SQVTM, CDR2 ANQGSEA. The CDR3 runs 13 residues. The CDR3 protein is CSVVSRSNTEAFF. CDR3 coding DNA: TGCAGCGTTGTATCGCGATCGAACACTGAAGCTTTCTTT. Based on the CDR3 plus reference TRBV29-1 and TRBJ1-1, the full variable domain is SAVISQKPSRDICQRGTSLTIQCQVDSQVTMMFWYRQQPGQSLTLIATANQGSEATYESGFVIDKFPISRPNLTFSTLTVSNMSPEDSSIYLCSVVSRSNTEAFFGQGTRLTVV.

CDR3 coding DNA: TGTGCCAGCAGTTTCGCCCCGTACAATGAGCAGTTCTTC. Its protein product is CASSFAPYNEQFF. This rearrangement joins TRBV27 to TRBJ2-1, with D uncertain. Germline V lookup: CDR1 MNHEY, CDR2 SMNVEV (reference sequence). CDR3 length: 13 amino acids. V lost 3 bases and J lost 4, with 7 bases in between.

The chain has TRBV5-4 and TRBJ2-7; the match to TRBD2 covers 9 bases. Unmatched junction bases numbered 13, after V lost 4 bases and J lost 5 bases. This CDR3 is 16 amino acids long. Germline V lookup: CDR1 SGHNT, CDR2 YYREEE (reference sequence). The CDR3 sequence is CASSRRVAGVSDEQYV. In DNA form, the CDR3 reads TGTGCCAGCAGCCGGAGGGTAGCGGGAGTTTCGGACGAGCAGTACGTC.

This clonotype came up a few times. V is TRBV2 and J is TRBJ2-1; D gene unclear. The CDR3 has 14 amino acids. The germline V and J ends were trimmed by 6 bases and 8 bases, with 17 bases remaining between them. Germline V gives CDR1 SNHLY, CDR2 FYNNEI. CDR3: CASSSQIFVHEQFF. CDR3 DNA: TGTGCCAGCAGCTCCCAGATTTTCGTTCATGAGCAGTTCTTC.

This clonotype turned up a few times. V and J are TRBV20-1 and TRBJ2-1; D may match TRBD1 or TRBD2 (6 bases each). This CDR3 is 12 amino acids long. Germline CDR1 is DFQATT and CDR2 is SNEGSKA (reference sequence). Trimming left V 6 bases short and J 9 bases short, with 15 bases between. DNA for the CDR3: TGCAGTGCAACTAAGGGGGGAGCTGAGCAGTTCTTC. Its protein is CSATKGGAEQFF.

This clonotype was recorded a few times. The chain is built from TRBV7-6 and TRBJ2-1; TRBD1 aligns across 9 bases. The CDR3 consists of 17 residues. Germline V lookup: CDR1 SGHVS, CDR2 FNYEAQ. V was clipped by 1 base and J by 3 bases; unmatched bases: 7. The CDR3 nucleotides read TGTGCCAGCAGCTTAGTTCCGGGACAGGGCCTCTACAATGAGCAGTTCTTC. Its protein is CASSLVPGQGLYNEQFF.

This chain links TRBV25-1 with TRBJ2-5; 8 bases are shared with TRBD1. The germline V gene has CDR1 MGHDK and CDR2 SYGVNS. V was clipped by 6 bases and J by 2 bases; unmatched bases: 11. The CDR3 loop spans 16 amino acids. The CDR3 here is CASRGQGPGDQETQYF. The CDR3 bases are TGTGCCAGCAGAGGACAGGGCCCTGGGGATCAAGAGACCCAGTACTTC.

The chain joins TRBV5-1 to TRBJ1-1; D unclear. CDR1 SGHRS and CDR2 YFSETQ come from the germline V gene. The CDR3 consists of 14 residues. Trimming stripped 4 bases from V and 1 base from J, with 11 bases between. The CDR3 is CASSPGSGNTEAFF. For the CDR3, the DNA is TGCGCCAGCAGCCCAGGTTCAGGGAACACTGAAGCTTTCTTT. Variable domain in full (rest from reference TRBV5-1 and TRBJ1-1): KAGVTQTPRYLIKTRGQQVTLSCSPISGHRSVSWYQQTPGQGLQFLFEYFSETQRNKGNFPGRFSGRQFSNSRSEMNVSTLELGDSALYLCASSPGSGNTEAFFGQGTRLTVV.

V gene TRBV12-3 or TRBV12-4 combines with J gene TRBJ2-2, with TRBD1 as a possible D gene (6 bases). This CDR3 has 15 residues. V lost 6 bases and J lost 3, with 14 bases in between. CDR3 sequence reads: CASSPQQGYTGELFF. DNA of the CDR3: TGTGCCAGCAGCCCCCAACAGGGCTACACCGGGGAGCTGTTTTTT.

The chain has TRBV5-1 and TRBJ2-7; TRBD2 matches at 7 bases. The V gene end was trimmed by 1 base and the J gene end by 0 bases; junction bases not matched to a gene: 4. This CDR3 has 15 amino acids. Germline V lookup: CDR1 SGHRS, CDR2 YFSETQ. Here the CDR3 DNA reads TGCGCCAGCAGCTTGTTGCCTAGCGGCTCCTACGAGCAGTACTTC. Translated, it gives CASSLLPSGSYEQYF. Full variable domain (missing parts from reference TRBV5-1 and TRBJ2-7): KAGVTQTPRYLIKTRGQQVTLSCSPISGHRSVSWYQQTPGQGLQFLFEYFSETQRNKGNFPGRFSGRQFSNSRSEMNVSTLELGDSALYLCASSLLPSGSYEQYFGPGTRLTVT.